This T cell receptor (beta chain) was documented in a study of shared clonotypes between healthy human individuals. Points from the study as a whole: What limited the represented genetic and exposure-history diversity was the small number of donors. When naive CD4 clonotypes were compared across a few donors, about 5% were shared.

TCRdb keeps only in-frame clones here, not all; method: immunoSEQ multiplex PCR. The sample lists about 580,000 clones; 95% to 98% were seen once. Terminally differentiated effector memory CD45RA+ cells were excluded from the naive CD8 cells, which were CD45RO-negative and positively selected for CCR7. As to this clone: The antigen remains unidentified.

Sequencing was carried out using naive CD8+ T cells sorted from blood. This clonotype originated in a man aged 30-40 years in good health.

The CDR3 here is CASMGTSAYNEQFF. Here the CDR3 DNA reads TGTGCCAGCATGGGGACTAGCGCCTACAATGAGCAGTTCTTC. The chain recombines TRBV2 with TRBJ2-1, with 10 bases lining up with TRBD2. Trimming at V came to 7 bases and at J to 2 bases, leaving 2 bases not matched to a gene. Germline CDR1 is SNHLY and CDR2 is FYNNEI. This CDR3 contains 14 residues.